This T cell receptor beta chain was retrieved from a study of cytomegalovirus exposure and HLA in healthy donors. Study-level points and caveats: A classifier reportedly called cytomegalovirus status with high sensitivity and specificity. 16,951 TCR beta sequences were associated with HLA alleles at 0.05 false discovery rate in a later analysis.

The study ran its PCR with 60 Vbeta and 13 Jbeta primers. Produced via immunoSEQ multiplex PCR; TCRdb's table is partial and in-frame only. The sample carries about 160,000 clones, about three quarters recorded once. As for this clone: Its antigen is still unknown.

This CDR3 is built from 15 residues. From germline, CDR1 is MNHNS and CDR2 SASEGT. After removal of 6 bases from V and 6 bases from J, the junction contained 9 bases not matched to a gene. Input material: PBMCs. The TCR comes from a woman aged 40 to 50 in good health and CMV-seronegative. The V call is TRBV6-1, the J call TRBJ2-5; 11 nucleotides agree with TRBD2. CDR3 protein: CASRNALAGVQTQYF. The CDR3 nucleotides read TGTGCCAGCAGAAATGCACTAGCGGGGGTCCAGACCCAGTACTTC.